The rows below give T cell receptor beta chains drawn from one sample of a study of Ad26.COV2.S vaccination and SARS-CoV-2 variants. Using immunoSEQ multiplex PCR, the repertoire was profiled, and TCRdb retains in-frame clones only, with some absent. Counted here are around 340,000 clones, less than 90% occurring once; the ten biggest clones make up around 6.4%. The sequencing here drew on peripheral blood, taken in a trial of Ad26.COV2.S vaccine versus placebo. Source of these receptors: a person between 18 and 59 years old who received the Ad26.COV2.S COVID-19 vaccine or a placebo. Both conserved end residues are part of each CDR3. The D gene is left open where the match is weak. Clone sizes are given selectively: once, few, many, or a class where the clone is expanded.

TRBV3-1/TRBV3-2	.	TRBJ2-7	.	CASSQMGGSYEQYF	TGTGCCAGCAGCCAAATGGGGGGCTCCTACGAGCAGTACTTC
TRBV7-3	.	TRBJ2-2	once	CASSSLRETGLNTGELFF	TGTGCCAGCAGCTCCCTCAGAGAGACAGGTCTGAACACCGGGGAGCTGTTTTTT
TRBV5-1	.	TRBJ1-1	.	CASSLGEGTEAFF	TGCGCCAGCAGCTTGGGGGAGGGCACTGAAGCTTTCTTT
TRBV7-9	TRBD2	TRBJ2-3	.	CASSLISGLGADTQYF	TGTGCCAGCAGCTTAATATCGGGACTAGGAGCAGATACGCAGTATTTT
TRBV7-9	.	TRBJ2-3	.	CASSYSGSSTDTQYF	TGTGCCAGCAGCTATAGCGGTTCTAGCACAGATACGCAGTATTTT
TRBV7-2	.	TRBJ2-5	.	CASSRAPGETQYF	TGTGCCAGCAGCCGGGCCCCCGGGGAGACCCAGTACTTC
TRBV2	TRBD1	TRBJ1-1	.	CASSGGTGTEAFF	TGTGCCAGCAGTGGCGGGACAGGGACTGAAGCTTTCTTT
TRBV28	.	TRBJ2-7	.	CASSLQGLPYEQYF	TGTGCCAGCAGTTTACAGGGGCTCCCCTACGAGCAGTACTTC
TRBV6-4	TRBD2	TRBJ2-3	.	CASSESSGGDTQYF	TGTGCCAGCAGTGAGTCTAGCGGGGGGGATACGCAGTATTTT
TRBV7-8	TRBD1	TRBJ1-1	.	CASSLDRGSFDTEAFF	TGTGCCAGCAGCTTGGACAGGGGGTCGTTCGACACTGAAGCTTTCTTT
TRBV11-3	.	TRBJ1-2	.	CASSLRQEVNYGYTF	TGTGCCAGCAGCTTAAGACAGGAAGTTAACTATGGCTACACCTTC
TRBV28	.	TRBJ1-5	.	CASSPPSSNQPQHF	TGTGCCAGCAGTCCCCCAAGTAGCAATCAGCCCCAGCATTTT
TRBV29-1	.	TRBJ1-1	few	CSVWTDEAFF	TGCAGCGTTTGGACAGACGAAGCTTTCTTT
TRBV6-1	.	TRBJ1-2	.	CASSEEEQPTTLEGYTF	TGTGCCAGCAGTGAAGAAGAGCAACCAACCACCCTAGAGGGCTACACCTTC
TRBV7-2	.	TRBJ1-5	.	CASSREGHGNQPQHF	TGTGCCAGCAGCCGCGAGGGACACGGCAATCAGCCCCAGCATTTT
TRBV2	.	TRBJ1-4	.	CASSEWEKLFF	TGTGCCAGCAGTGAATGGGAAAAACTGTTTTTT
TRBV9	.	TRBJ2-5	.	CASSVQGQETQYF	TGTGCCAGCAGCGTACAGGGACAAGAGACCCAGTACTTC
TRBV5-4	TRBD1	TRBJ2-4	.	CASSLEGDRDYGIQYF	TGTGCCAGCAGCTTGGAGGGGGACAGGGACTATGGCATTCAGTACTTC
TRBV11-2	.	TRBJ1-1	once	CASSLDHAANTEAFF	TGTGCCAGCAGCTTAGATCATGCAGCGAACACTGAAGCTTTCTTT
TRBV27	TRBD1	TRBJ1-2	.	CASSLSSGTGGNYGYTF	TGTGCCAGCAGTTTATCGTCCGGGACAGGGGGAAACTATGGCTACACCTTC
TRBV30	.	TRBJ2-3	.	CAWSVPGVTPGDTQYF	TGTGCCTGGAGTGTCCCCGGGGTCACACCGGGAGATACGCAGTATTTT
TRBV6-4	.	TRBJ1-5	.	CASSERDGSNQPQHF	TGTGCCAGCAGTGAAAGGGATGGGAGCAATCAGCCCCAGCATTTT
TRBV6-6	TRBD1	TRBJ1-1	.	CASSPGTGLMNTEAFF	TGTGCCAGCAGCCCCGGGACAGGGCTCATGAACACTGAAGCTTTCTTT
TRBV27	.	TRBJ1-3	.	CASSPKRGLNTIYF	TGTGCCAGCAGTCCTAAAAGGGGATTAAACACCATATATTTT
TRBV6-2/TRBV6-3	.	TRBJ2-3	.	CASSYLSGGADTQYF	TGTGCCAGCAGTTACTTATCCGGGGGCGCAGATACGCAGTATTTT
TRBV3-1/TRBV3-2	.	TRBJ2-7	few	CASSPSGVVYEQYF	TGTGCCAGCAGCCCCTCCGGGGTCGTCTACGAGCAGTACTTC
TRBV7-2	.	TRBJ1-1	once	CASSGAGTLNTEAFF	TGTGCCAGCAGCGGGGCTGGGACATTGAACACTGAAGCTTTCTTT
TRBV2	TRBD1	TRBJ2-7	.	CASSELTGIFYEQYF	TGTGCCAGCAGTGAATTGACAGGGATATTTTACGAGCAGTACTTC
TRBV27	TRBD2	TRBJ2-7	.	CASRRGREITYEQYF	TGTGCCAGCCGCCGGGGGAGGGAGATAACCTACGAGCAGTACTTC
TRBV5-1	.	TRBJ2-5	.	CASSFPSQETQYF	TGCGCCAGCAGCTTCCCCAGCCAAGAGACCCAGTACTTC
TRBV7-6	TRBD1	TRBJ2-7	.	CASSSRDRGLRSSYEQYF	TGTGCCAGCAGCTCCCGGGACAGGGGGCTCCGGAGCTCCTACGAGCAGTACTTC
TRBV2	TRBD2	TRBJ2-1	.	CASSSSGTYTAQFF	TGTGCCAGCAGTTCCAGCGGGACTTATACCGCGCAGTTCTTC
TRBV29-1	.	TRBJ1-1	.	CSGRQLNTEAFF	TGCAGCGGTCGACAGTTGAACACTGAAGCTTTCTTT
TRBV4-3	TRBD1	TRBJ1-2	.	CASSQDRQGADGYTF	TGCGCCAGCAGCCAAGATCGACAGGGGGCGGATGGCTACACCTTC
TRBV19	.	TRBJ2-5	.	CASRTSSRQETQYF	TGTGCCAGTAGAACCAGTTCCCGCCAAGAGACCCAGTACTTC
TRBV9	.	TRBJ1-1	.	CASSPRTGHTNTEAFF	TGTGCCAGCAGCCCCAGGACGGGACATACGAACACTGAAGCTTTCTTT
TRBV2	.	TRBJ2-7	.	CASRRVGSTYEQYF	TGTGCCAGCAGGAGGGTGGGGTCTACTTACGAGCAGTACTTC
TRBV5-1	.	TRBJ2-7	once	CASSLEGYEQYF	TGCGCCAGCAGCCTCGAGGGGTACGAGCAGTACTTC
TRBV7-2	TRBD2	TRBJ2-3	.	CASSPAGLVTDTQYF	TGTGCCAGCAGCCCGGCCGGACTAGTGACAGATACGCAGTATTTT
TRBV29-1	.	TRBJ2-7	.	CSARLLDNGEQYF	TGCAGCGCGAGGTTACTAGATAACGGTGAGCAGTACTTC
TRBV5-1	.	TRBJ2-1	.	CASSLGGASSYNEQFF	TGCGCCAGCAGCTTGGGAGGGGCCAGCTCCTACAATGAGCAGTTCTTC
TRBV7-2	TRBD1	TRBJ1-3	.	CASSLVGGGTGNTIYF	TGTGCCAGCAGCTTAGTGGGAGGGGGCACTGGAAACACCATATATTTT
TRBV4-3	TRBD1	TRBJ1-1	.	CASSQGTGVIMNTEAFF	TGCGCCAGCAGCCAAGGGACAGGGGTGATCATGAACACTGAAGCTTTCTTT
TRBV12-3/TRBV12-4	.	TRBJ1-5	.	CASTLGGQQPQHF	TGTGCCAGCACCCTGGGGGGGCAACAGCCCCAGCATTTT
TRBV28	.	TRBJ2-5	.	CASSLLGPETQYF	TGTGCCAGCAGTTTATTGGGCCCAGAGACCCAGTACTTC
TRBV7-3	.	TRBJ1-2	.	CASSFHPNYGYTF	TGTGCCAGCAGCTTTCACCCTAACTATGGCTACACCTTC
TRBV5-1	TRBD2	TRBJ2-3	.	CASSLAVGRVGTQYF	TGCGCCAGCAGCTTGGCGGTCGGGAGGGTAGGTACGCAGTATTTT
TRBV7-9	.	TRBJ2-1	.	CASSPQGPSSYNEQFF	TGTGCCAGCAGCCCACAAGGGCCCAGCTCCTACAATGAGCAGTTCTTC
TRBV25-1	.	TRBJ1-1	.	CASSEGTLNTEAFF	TGTGCCAGCAGTGAGGGCACGTTGAACACTGAAGCTTTCTTT
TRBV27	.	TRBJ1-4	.	CASSHPDRLLFSFSSEKLFF	TGTGCCAGCAGTCATCCAGACAGGCTATTATTTAGCTTCAGTTCTGAAAAACTGTTTTTT
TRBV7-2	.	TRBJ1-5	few	CASSDFDQPQHF	TGTGCCAGCAGCGACTTCGATCAGCCCCAGCATTTT
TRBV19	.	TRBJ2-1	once	CASSMILRRGEQFF	TGTGCCAGTAGTATGATCCTTCGTCGGGGTGAGCAGTTCTTC
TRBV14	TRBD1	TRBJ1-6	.	CASSPRGQSYNSPLHF	TGTGCCAGCAGCCCTAGGGGGCAATCCTATAATTCACCCCTCCACTTT
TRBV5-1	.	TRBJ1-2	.	CASSLAQGARQKGYTF	TGCGCCAGCAGCTTGGCCCAAGGGGCGCGTCAGAAAGGCTACACCTTC
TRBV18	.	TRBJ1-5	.	CASSPAGENQPQHF	TGTGCCAGCTCACCGGCAGGGGAGAATCAGCCCCAGCATTTT
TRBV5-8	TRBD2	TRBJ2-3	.	CASSLMRLAGGHPSTDTQYF	TGTGCCAGCAGCTTGATGAGACTAGCGGGGGGGCACCCTAGCACAGATACGCAGTATTTT
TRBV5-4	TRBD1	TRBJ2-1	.	CASSLEPDRVNEQFF	TGTGCCAGCAGCTTGGAACCGGACAGGGTCAATGAGCAGTTCTTC
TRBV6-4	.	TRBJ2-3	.	CASSDSKSALGGTDTQYF	TGTGCCAGCAGTGACTCGAAATCTGCTCTCGGGGGCACAGATACGCAGTATTTT